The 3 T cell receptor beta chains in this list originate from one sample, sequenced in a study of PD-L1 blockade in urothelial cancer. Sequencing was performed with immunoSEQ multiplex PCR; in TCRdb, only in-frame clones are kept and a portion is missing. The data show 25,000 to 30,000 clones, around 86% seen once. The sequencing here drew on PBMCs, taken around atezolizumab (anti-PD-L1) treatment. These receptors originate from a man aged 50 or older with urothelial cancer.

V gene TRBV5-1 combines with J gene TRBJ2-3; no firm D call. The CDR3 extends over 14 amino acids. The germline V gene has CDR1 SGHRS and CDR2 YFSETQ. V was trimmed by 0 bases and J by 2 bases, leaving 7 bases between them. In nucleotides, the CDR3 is TGCGCCAGCAGCTTGGAACAGTACACAGATACGCAGTATTTT. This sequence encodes CASSLEQYTDTQYF.

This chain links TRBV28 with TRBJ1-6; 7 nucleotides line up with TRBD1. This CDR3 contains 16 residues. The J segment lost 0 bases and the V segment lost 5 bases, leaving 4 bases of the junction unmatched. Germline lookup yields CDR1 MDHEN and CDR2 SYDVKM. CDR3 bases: TGTGCCAGCAGTCTACAGGGGAGCTCCTATAATTCACCCCTCCACTTT. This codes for CASSLQGSSYNSPLHF. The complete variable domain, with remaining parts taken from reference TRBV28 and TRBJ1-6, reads DVKVTQSSRYLVKRTGEKVFLECVQDMDHENMFWYRQDPGLGLRLIYFSYDVKMKEKGDIPEGYSVSREKKERFSLILESASTNQTSMYLCASSLQGSSYNSPLHFGNGTRLTVT.

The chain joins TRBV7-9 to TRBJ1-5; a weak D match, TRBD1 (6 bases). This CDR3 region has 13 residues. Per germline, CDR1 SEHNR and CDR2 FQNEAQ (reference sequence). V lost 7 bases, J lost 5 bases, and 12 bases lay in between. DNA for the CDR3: TGTGCCAGCACCCCACAGGGCGATCAGCCCCAGCATTTT. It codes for CASTPQGDQPQHF.